Described below is a single TCR beta chain sequence and its context. Original handling: Reference gene primer amplification in the assay estimated nucleated cell counts. TCRdb's table, derived via immunoSEQ multiplex PCR, lists solely in-frame clones and lacks some. D and trimming come from the DNA, and the V and J calls and clone size come from that table. The sample records tens of thousands of clones, 75% to 85% being singletons. This entry is derived from a study of blood T cell repertoires in COVID-19. In the study overall: Italy, Spain and the United States were the sources of the convalescent and acute COVID-19 samples. Nucleic acid was either cDNA or gDNA, and it came from T cells, B-cell-depleted T cells, or PBMCs.

The V end lost 1 base, the J end lost 6 bases, and 7 bases lay between the germline ends. Germline CDR1 is LNHDA and CDR2 is SQIVND (reference sequence). The CDR3 sequence is 13 residues long. Sequencing was carried out using peripheral blood. The rearrangement uses TRBV19 and TRBJ1-5, with TRBD1 as a possible D gene (5 bases). This clonotype originated in a man in his forties with acute or convalescent COVID-19. CDR3: CASSIVQGQPQHF. CDR3 bases: TGTGCCAGTAGTATAGTCCAGGGTCAGCCCCAGCATTTT.